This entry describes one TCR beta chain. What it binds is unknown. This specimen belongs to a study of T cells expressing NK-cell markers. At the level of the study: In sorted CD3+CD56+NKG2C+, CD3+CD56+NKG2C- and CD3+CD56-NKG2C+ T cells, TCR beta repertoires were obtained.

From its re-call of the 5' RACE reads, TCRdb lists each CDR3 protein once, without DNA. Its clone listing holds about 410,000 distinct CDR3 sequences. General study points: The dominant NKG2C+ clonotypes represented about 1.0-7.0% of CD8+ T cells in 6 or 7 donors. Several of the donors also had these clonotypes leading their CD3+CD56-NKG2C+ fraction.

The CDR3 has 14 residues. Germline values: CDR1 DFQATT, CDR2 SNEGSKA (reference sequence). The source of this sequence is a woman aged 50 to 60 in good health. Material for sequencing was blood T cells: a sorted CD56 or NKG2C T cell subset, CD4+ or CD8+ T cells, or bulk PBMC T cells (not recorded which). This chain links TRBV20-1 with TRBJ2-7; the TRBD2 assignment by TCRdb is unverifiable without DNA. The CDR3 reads CSARTSGVSYEQYF.